The 16 T cell receptor beta chains reported below all come from one sample, sequenced in a study of blood T cell repertoires in COVID-19. Clones were read by immunoSEQ multiplex PCR, and TCRdb kept only the in-frame ones, dropping some. The sample includes roughly 240,000 clones, 84% of them seen just once. Sequences were obtained from peripheral blood. Every receptor here comes from a middle-aged man who had recovered from COVID-19.

The chain recombines TRBV5-5 with TRBJ1-2; TRBD1 matches 8 bases. The CDR3 covers 14 residues. Germline-derived CDR1 and CDR2 are SGHKS and YYEKEE (reference sequence). The junction had 7 bases not matched to a gene; V was cut back by 2 bases and J by 7 bases. CDR3 in DNA: TGTGCCAGCAGCTTCCGGGACAGGCGGGTTGGCTACACCTTC. Encoded protein: CASSFRDRRVGYTF.

The rearrangement links TRBV20-1 to TRBJ1-5; D possibly corresponds to TRBD1 (5 bases). The germline V and J ends were trimmed by 3 bases and 0 bases, with 18 bases remaining between them. The CDR3 contains 17 residues. Germline CDR1 DFQATT, CDR2 SNEGSKA (reference sequence). The chain's CDR3 is CSASGPGVSVSNQPQHF. As DNA, the CDR3 is TGCAGTGCTAGTGGTCCGGGGGTAAGCGTTAGCAATCAGCCCCAGCATTTT.

The genes are TRBV19 and TRBJ2-1, with 10 bases that match TRBD2. CDR3 length: 15 residues. Germline CDR1 LNHDA, CDR2 SQIVND (reference sequence). The J segment lost 6 bases and the V segment lost 8 bases, leaving 10 bases of the junction unmatched. The CDR3 coding sequence is TGTGCCAGTGGAAGGACTAGCGGAAGATTCAATGAGCAGTTCTTC. Protein product: CASGRTSGRFNEQFF.

The V gene is TRBV5-5, the J gene TRBJ2-2, with D tentatively TRBD1 (6 bases). The CDR3 sequence is 16 residues long. The V and J ends lost 4 bases and 0 bases respectively, with 13 bases between them. Per germline, CDR1 SGHKS and CDR2 YYEKEE (reference sequence). The CDR3 bases are TGTGCCAGCAGCCCCTGGACAGAAGCGAACACCGGGGAGCTGTTTTTT. Protein: CASSPWTEANTGELFF.

The rearrangement links TRBV27 to TRBJ1-1; D gene unclear. This CDR3 has 13 residues. Germline V gives CDR1 MNHEY, CDR2 SMNVEV (reference sequence). Trimming removed 4 bases at V and 5 bases at J, with 11 bases between. The CDR3 nucleotides are TGTGCCAGCAGTTCACGTTCTAGGACTGAAGCTTTCTTT. It translates to CASSSRSRTEAFF.

This clone was seen only a few times. V gene TRBV12-3 or TRBV12-4 combines with J gene TRBJ1-1, with TRBD1 as a possible D gene (5 bases). The V end was cut by 3 bases, the J end by 10 bases, with 12 bases between. This CDR3 has 12 amino acids. CDR3 amino acids: CASSLVARAAFF. The CDR3 coding sequence is TGTGCCAGCAGTTTGGTAGCCAGGGCAGCTTTCTTT.

The chain has TRBV5-1 and TRBJ2-5; the match to TRBD1 covers 7 bases. The CDR3 runs 14 residues. V was pared by 4 bases and J by 3 bases, with 6 bases of the junction left unmatched. CDR1 is SGHRS, CDR2 YFSETQ, per germline. CDR3 bases: TGCGCCAGCAGCCCGGGGACAGATAAAGAGACCCAGTACTTC. This encodes CASSPGTDKETQYF.

The count of this clone is one. The rearrangement joins TRBV10-3 to TRBJ1-1; the D is unclear. Germline V lookup: CDR1 ENHRY, CDR2 SYGVKD. Between the trimmed V and J ends, which lost 2 bases and 8 bases, there was a span of 15 bases. The CDR3 totals 14 residues. The CDR3 is CAISEGSPSNEAFF. As DNA, the CDR3 is TGTGCCATCAGTGAGGGGAGCCCTAGTAACGAAGCTTTCTTT.

The chain uses TRBV13 and TRBJ1-1; D might be TRBD1 (5 bases). Per germline, CDR1 PRHDT and CDR2 FYEKMQ (reference sequence). CDR3 length equals 13 residues. Trimming stripped 0 bases from V and 9 bases from J, with 11 bases between. This CDR3 is CASSLGAGIQAFF. CDR3 DNA: TGTGCCAGCAGCTTAGGGGCAGGGATCCAAGCTTTCTTT.

The gene calls are TRBV6-5 and TRBJ2-3, with 8 bases lining up with TRBD1. V shed 5 bases, J shed 4 bases, and the junction held 8 bases outside the gene matches. This CDR3 is built from 15 residues. Germline-derived CDR1 and CDR2 are MNHEY and SVGAGI. The DNA of the CDR3 is TGTGCCAGCAGTCCCCTAAGACAGGGGTCAGATACGCAGTATTTT. This encodes CASSPLRQGSDTQYF.

In DNA form, the CDR3 reads TGCAGCGTCGCTCGGGGAGAAGCTTTCTTT. Amino acids: CSVARGEAFF. This sequence joins TRBV29-1 and TRBJ1-1; D gene uncertain. The ends were cut back, 6 bases at V and 8 bases at J, with 10 bases in the middle. Germline loops: CDR1 SQVTM, CDR2 ANQGSEA. The CDR3 extends over 10 amino acids.

The chain has TRBV2 and TRBJ2-2; D is uncertain. V was shortened by 4 bases and J by 5 bases, with 8 bases between the two germline ends. The germline CDR1 and CDR2 sequences are SNHLY and FYNNEI. This CDR3 comprises 13 residues. The CDR3 coding sequence is TGTGCCAGCAGTGTAGATGAAACCGGGGAGCTGTTTTTT. This translates into CASSVDETGELFF.

The V call is TRBV7-2, the J call TRBJ1-1, with no clear D. This CDR3 comprises 14 residues. The germline gives CDR1 SGHTA, CDR2 FQGNSA. V lost 3 bases to trimming and J lost 2 bases, with 10 bases between them. The CDR3 spells CASSLGQVNTEAFF. The CDR3 bases are TGTGCCAGCAGCTTGGGCCAGGTCAACACTGAAGCTTTCTTT.

This rearrangement joins TRBV6-4 to TRBJ2-3; 7 positions agree with TRBD1. This CDR3 contains 14 residues. V shed 2 bases and J 9 bases; nucleotides not matched to a gene: 8. Germline assignment: CDR1 MRHNA and CDR2 SNTAGT. CDR3 amino acids: CASSDQPTGRTQYF. The CDR3 bases are TGTGCCAGCAGTGACCAACCGACAGGGCGCACGCAGTATTTT.

The chain combines TRBV15 with TRBJ2-7; TRBD1 might be the D (5 bases). Trimming shortened V by 3 bases and J by 0 bases, and 9 bases separated the two germline ends. The CDR3 spans 14 residues. Looked up from germline, CDR1 is LNHNV and CDR2 is YYDKDF (reference sequence). The CDR3, as DNA: TGTGCCACCAGCAGGAACACAGGCTCCTACGAGCAGTACTTC. It is translated as CATSRNTGSYEQYF.

J is TRBJ2-3 and V is TRBV5-6, with a tentative D call TRBD1 (5 bases). This CDR3 has 14 residues. Germline CDR1 and CDR2: SGHDT and YYEEEE. Trimming took off 4 bases at V and 5 bases at J, with 14 bases between the two ends. CDR3 sequence: CASSATTRVDTQYF. The CDR3, as DNA: TGTGCCAGCAGCGCTACTACCAGGGTAGATACGCAGTATTTT.